This T cell receptor beta chain was sequenced in a study of T-cell memory formation after mild COVID-19. Study-wide context: Each donor largely had its own TCR clusters.

MiXCR, run by TCRdb on the 5' RACE reads, gives a single entry per CDR3 protein. The table has approximately 7,400 distinct CDR3 sequences, 25% to 40% seen once. About this clonotype itself: The antigen is not known.

The germline V gene has CDR1 SQVTM and CDR2 ANQGSEA. The length of the CDR3 is 10 residues. V was trimmed by 4 bases and J by 3 bases, leaving 3 bases between them. Study-wide results and caveats: Mainly in CM and EM were contracting CD4+ clones; CD8+ were in EMRA.

Source material: PBMCs or a T cell subset sorted from them (not recorded which). This chain joins TRBV29-1 and TRBJ2-5; D call uncertain. The clonotype comes from an adult woman who had mild COVID-19 (a few samples of this study predate the infection). Cell type and time point are not known. The CDR3 loop is CSVVKETQYF. DNA of the CDR3: TGCAGCGTTGTAAAAGAGACCCAGTACTTC. Using reference TRBV29-1 and TRBJ2-5 for the parts outside the CDR3, the full variable domain is SAVISQKPSRDICQRGTSLTIQCQVDSQVTMMFWYRQQPGQSLTLIATANQGSEATYESGFVIDKFPISRPNLTFSTLTVSNMSPEDSSIYLCSVVKETQYFGPGTRLLVL.